This section outlines one T cell receptor beta chain sequence together with its context. The data belong to a study of blood T cell repertoires in COVID-19. For the study at large: The United States, Italy and Spain were the sources of the acute and convalescent COVID-19 samples. Sample material is recorded as cDNA or gDNA derived from T cells, B-cell-depleted T cells, or PBMCs.

In the study's own analysis: Estimation of nucleated cell counts relied on the amplification of reference gene primers. TCRdb's copy holds only in-frame clones and misses some; the assay was immunoSEQ multiplex PCR. V and J calls and clone size are given by that table; D and trimming were obtained from the DNA. The repertoire consists of 200,000 to 300,000 clones, with roughly 80% occurring once and the leading ten covering around 9.6%. The source of this sequence is a woman of 80 years or more with acute or convalescent COVID-19. Specimen: peripheral blood.

The CDR3 loop is CASSLDRDSGNTIYF. In DNA form, the CDR3 reads TGTGCCAGCAGCTTAGACAGGGATTCTGGAAACACCATATATTTT. This sequence joins TRBV7-2 and TRBJ1-3; D perhaps matches TRBD1 (6 bases). The CDR3 runs to 15 residues. V lost 1 base and J lost 1, with 8 bases in between. CDR1 SGHTA and CDR2 FQGNSA come from the germline V gene.